The clone carrying this T cell receptor beta chain appeared a few times. The antigen remains undetermined. Unique molecular identifiers were attached to individual cDNA molecules within the library. TCRdb redid the calling of the RACE reads with MiXCR, one entry per CDR3 protein. The table records approximately 71,000 distinct CDR3 sequences, more than 8% of them present only once. The sample belongs to a study of human T cells and chemical hapten exposure. CDR3 length: 15 residues. Germline V gene lookup returns CDR1 SGHAT and CDR2 FQNNGV. The V and J ends lost 2 bases and 3 bases respectively, with 14 bases between them. Time point denoted: patch test 1, 2 weeks after DPC sensitization. Documented treatment: therapeutic diphenylcyclopropenone sensitization with weekly scalp DPC. Findings and caveats of the study: TCRs whose frequency exceeded 1 in 1000 remained the same following DPC sensitization.

Sequencing used whole blood, obtained in connection with sensitization to the hapten diphenylcyclopropenone (DPC). The chain combines TRBV11-2 with TRBJ2-7; the D gene could be TRBD1 or TRBD2 (5 bases each). The TCR comes from a woman in her 40s with alopecia areata. Some clones in this sample may be carry-over from other donors' samples. The CDR3: CASSLLSRGGYEQYF. DNA of the CDR3: TGTGCCAGCAGCTTACTCTCTCGTGGGGGCTACGAGCAGTACTTC.